The sequence of this T cell receptor beta chain was determined in a study of regulatory T cells in long-lasting Graves disease. Study-wide points: Persistent disease was characterized by preferential usage of TRBV28, TRBJ1-2 and TRBJ2-5. Examination was confined to peripheral blood, excluding thyroid tissue.

Arm-PCR of CDR3 regions and iRepertoire HTBI primers were used to build TCR beta libraries. A single record per CDR3 protein comes from TCRdb applying MiXCR to the multiplex PCR reads. The sample holds 400,000 to 500,000 distinct CDR3 sequences; around 20% are singletons and the top ten take approximately 7.8%. Time point reported: persistent/refractory GD, antithyroid drugs over 5 years with positive TRAb. PBMCs provided the RNA from which the TCR library was made. Each of the patients was recruited from an endocrinology department situated in Xi'an, China. Into tubes containing EDTA, roughly 8.8 milliliters of peripheral blood were drawn. This clonotype was observed many times. Its antigen is currently unknown. CDR1 is LGHDT and CDR2 is YNNKEL in the germline V gene (reference sequence). CDR3 length: 13 amino acids. V was trimmed by 0 bases and J by 0 bases, leaving 2 bases between them.

The chain carries TRBV3-1 and TRBJ1-1; the D is unclear. Sample: peripheral blood mononuclear cells (PBMCs), taken when the disease was refractory, from a patient treated with antithyroid drugs. The sequence came from a female donor with Graves disease. The DNA for the CDR3 is TGTGCCAGCAGCCAAGATGTGAACACTGAAGCTTTCTTT. Amino acid sequence: CASSQDVNTEAFF.